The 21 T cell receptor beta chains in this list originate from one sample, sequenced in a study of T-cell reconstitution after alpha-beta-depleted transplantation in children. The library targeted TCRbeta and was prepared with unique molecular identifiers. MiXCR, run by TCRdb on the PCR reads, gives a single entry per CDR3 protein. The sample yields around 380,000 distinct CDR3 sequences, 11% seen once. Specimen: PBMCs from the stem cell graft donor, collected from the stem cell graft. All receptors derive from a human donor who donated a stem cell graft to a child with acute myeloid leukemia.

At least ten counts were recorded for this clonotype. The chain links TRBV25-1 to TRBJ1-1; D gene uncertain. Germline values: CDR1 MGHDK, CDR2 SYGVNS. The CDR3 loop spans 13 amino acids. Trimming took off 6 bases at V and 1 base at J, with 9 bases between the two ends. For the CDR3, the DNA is TGTGCCAGCAGCCGGACGGAGAACACTGAAGCTTTCTTT. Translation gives CASSRTENTEAFF.

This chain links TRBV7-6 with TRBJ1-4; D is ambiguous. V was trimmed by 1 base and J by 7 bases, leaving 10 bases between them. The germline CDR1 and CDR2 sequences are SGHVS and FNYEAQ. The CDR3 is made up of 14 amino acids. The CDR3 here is CASSLVYEGEKLFF. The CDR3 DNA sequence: TGTGCCAGCAGCTTAGTTTACGAGGGTGAAAAACTGTTTTTT. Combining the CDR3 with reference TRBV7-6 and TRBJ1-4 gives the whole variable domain GAGVSQSPRYKVTKRGQDVALRCDPISGHVSLYWYRQALGQGPEFLTYFNYEAQQDKSGLPNDRFSAERPEGSISTLTIQRTEQRDSAMYRCASSLVYEGEKLFFGSGTQLSVL.

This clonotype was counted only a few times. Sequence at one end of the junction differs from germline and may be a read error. The CDR3 protein is CSVLLLGQRDF. The CDR3 DNA reads as TGCAGCGTCCTCCTCCTAGGCCAGCGGGATTTT. The chain is built from TRBV29-1 and TRBJ2-3, with TRBD2 as a possible D gene (6 bases). CDR1 and CDR2 (germline): SQVTM, ANQGSEA. CDR3 length: 11 amino acids.

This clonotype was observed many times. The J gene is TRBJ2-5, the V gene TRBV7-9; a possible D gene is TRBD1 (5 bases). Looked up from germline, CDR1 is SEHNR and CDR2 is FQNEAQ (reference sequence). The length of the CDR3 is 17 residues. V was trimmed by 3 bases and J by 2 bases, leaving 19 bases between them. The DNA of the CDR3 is TGTGCCAGCAGCTTCAAGGGGCCGCACAAGTCTCAAGAGACCCAGTACTTC. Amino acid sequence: CASSFKGPHKSQETQYF.

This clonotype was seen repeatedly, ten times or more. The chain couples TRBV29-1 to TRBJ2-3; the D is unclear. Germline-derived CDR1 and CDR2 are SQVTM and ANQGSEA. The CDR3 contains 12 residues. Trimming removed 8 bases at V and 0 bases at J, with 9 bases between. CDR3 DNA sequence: TGCAGCTTACGCCCTAGCACAGATACGCAGTATTTT. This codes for CSLRPSTDTQYF.

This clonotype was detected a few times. DNA of the CDR3: TGCGCCAGCAGCTCGGGGTTTAGCACAGATACGCAGTATTTT. Translated, it gives CASSSGFSTDTQYF. The genes are TRBV5-1 and TRBJ2-3; the D gene is possibly TRBD2 (5 bases). The V gene lost 3 bases and the J gene lost 0 bases, with 8 bases spanning the gap. Germline V gene lookup returns CDR1 SGHRS and CDR2 YFSETQ. The CDR3 covers 14 residues.

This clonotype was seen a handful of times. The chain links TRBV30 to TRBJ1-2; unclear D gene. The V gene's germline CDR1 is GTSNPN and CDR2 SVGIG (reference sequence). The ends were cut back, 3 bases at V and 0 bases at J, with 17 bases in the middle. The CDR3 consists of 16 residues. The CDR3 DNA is TGTGCCTGGAGAAGTCGGCGGATGCTGGCTAACTATGGCTACACCTTC. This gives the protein CAWRSRRMLANYGYTF.

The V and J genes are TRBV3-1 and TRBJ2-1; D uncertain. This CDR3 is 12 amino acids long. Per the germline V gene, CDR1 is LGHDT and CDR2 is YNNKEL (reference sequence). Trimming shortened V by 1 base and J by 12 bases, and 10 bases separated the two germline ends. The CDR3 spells CASSQVTGGQFF. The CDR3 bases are TGTGCCAGCAGCCAAGTGACCGGCGGGCAGTTCTTC.

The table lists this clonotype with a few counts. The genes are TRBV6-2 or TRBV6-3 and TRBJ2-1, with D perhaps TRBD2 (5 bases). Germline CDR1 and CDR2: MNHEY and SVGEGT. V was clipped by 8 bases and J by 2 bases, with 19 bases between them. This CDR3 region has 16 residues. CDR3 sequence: CASSPDFTDAYNEQFF. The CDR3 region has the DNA TGTGCCAGCTCCCCGGACTTTACGGATGCCTACAATGAGCAGTTCTTC.

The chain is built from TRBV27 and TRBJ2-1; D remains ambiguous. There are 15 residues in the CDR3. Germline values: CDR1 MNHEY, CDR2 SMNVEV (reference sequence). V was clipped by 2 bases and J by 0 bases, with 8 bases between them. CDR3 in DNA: TGTGCCAGCAGTTTACCTCCTTACTCCTACAATGAGCAGTTCTTC. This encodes CASSLPPYSYNEQFF.

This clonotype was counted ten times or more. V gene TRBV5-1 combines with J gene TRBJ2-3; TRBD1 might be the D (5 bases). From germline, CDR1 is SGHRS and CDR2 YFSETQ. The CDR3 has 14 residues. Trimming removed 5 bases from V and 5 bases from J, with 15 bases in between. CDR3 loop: CASSLTGAEDTQYF. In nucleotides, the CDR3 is TGCGCCAGCAGTTTGACTGGGGCTGAAGATACGCAGTATTTT.

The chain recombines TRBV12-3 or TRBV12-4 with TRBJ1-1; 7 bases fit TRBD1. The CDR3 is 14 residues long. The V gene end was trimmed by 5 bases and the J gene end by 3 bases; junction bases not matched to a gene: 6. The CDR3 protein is CASSMTGMHTEAFF. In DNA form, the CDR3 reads TGTGCCAGCAGTATGACAGGGATGCACACTGAAGCTTTCTTT.

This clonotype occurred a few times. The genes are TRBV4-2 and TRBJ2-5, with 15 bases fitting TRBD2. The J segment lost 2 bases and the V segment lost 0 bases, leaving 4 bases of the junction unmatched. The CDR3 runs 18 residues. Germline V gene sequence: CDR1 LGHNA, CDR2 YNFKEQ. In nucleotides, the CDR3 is TGTGCCAGCAGCCAAGAAGGGACTAGCGGGAGGCCACAAGAGACCCAGTACTTC. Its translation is CASSQEGTSGRPQETQYF.

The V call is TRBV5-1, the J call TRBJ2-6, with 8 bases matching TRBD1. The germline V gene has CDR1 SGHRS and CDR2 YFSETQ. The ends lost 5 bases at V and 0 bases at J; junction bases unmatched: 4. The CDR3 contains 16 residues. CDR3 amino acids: CASRRDRNSGANVLTF. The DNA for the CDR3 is TGCGCCAGCAGGAGGGACAGGAACTCTGGGGCCAACGTCCTGACTTTC.

CDR3 in amino acids: CAWSLQGRLGEKLFF. The CDR3 DNA reads TGTGCCTGGAGTCTTCAAGGGAGGCTCGGTGAAAAACTGTTTTTT. The rearrangement joins TRBV30 to TRBJ1-4; no clear D gene. The CDR3 length is 15 residues. Looked up from germline, CDR1 is GTSNPN and CDR2 is SVGIG (reference sequence). V lost 2 bases, J lost 7 bases, and 17 bases lay in between.

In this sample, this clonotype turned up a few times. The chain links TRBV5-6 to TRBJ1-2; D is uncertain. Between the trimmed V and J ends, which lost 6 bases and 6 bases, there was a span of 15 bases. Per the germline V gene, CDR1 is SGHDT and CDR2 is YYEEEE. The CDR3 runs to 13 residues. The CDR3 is CASTSSITHGYTF. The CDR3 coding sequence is TGTGCCAGCACCTCCTCTATCACCCATGGCTACACCTTC.

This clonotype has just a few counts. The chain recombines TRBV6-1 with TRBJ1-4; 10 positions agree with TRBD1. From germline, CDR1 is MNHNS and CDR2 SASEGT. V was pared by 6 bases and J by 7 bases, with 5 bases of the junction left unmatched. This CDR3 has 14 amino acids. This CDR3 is CASRPGQGFEKLFF. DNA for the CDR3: TGTGCCAGCAGGCCGGGACAGGGGTTTGAAAAACTGTTTTTT.

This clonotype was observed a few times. The CDR3 DNA reads as TGCGCCAGCAGCTCGGACTTAGCTGGGGCCAACGTCCTGACTTTC. Protein: CASSSDLAGANVLTF. The chain is built from TRBV5-1 and TRBJ2-6, with a possible D match to TRBD2 (5 bases). The CDR3 spans 15 residues. V was shortened by 3 bases and J by 2 bases, with 9 bases between the two germline ends. Germline CDR1 reads SGHRS; CDR2 reads YFSETQ.

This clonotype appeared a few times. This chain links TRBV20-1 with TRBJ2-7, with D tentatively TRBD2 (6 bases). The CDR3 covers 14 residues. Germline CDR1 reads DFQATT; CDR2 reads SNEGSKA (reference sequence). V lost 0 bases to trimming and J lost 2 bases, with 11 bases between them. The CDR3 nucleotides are TGCAGTGCTAGAGATGGAGGGGCTCCCTACGAGCAGTACTTC. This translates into CSARDGGAPYEQYF.

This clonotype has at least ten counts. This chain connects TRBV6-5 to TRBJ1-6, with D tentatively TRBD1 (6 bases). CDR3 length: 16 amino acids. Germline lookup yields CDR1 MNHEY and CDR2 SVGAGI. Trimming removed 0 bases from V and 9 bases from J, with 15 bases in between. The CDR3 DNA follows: TGTGCCAGCAGTTACTCCAGAGGCGACAGGATTTCACCCCTCCACTTT. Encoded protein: CASSYSRGDRISPLHF.

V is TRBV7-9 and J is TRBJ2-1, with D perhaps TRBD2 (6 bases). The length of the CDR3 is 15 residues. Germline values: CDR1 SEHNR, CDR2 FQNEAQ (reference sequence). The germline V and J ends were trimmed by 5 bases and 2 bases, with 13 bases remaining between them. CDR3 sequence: CASSHPGVPYNEQFF. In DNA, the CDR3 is TGTGCCAGCAGCCACCCGGGGGTCCCCTACAATGAGCAGTTCTTC.